What follows are 23 T cell receptor beta chains derived from one specimen sequenced in a study of regulatory T cells in long-lasting Graves disease. Time point reported: newly diagnosed GD, antithyroid drugs for less than 3 months. Extracted RNA from PBMCs served as the source of the TCR library. Arm-PCR of CDR3 regions with iRepertoire HTBI primers generated TCR beta libraries. MiXCR, run by TCRdb on the multiplex PCR reads, gives a single entry per CDR3 protein. The sample records about 540,000 distinct CDR3 sequences, 13% being singletons. This same sample was also part of a study on T cells in Graves' hyperthyroidism and ophthalmopathy.

The input for sequencing was peripheral blood mononuclear cells (PBMCs), taken at new diagnosis, from a patient treated with antithyroid drugs. The receptors derive from a man in his thirties or forties with Graves disease.

This clonotype was recorded a few times. The J gene is TRBJ1-1, the V gene TRBV27; D may be TRBD1 (5 bases). The CDR3 runs 13 residues. V was clipped by 1 base and J by 6 bases, with 9 bases between them. Germline V gene lookup returns CDR1 MNHEY and CDR2 SMNVEV (reference sequence). The CDR3 sequence: CASSLWGGAEAFF. CDR3 coding DNA: TGTGCCAGCAGTTTATGGGGCGGAGCTGAAGCTTTCTTT.

As to this clonotype: A much larger clone differs from this one at a single base, so this may be a read error. V is TRBV7-8 and J is TRBJ2-1; no clear D gene. The CDR3 contains 15 residues. Per the germline V gene, CDR1 is SGHVS and CDR2 is FQNEAQ. The CDR3 sequence: CASSMDPTPYSEQFF. Written as DNA, the CDR3 is TGTGCCAGCAGTATGGACCCCACACCATACAGTGAGCAGTTCTTC.

The chain joins TRBV4-1 to TRBJ2-2, with D unresolved. CDR1 and CDR2 from the germline V gene are MGHRA and YSYEKL. This CDR3 region has 11 residues. V lost 4 bases and J lost 6, with 3 bases in between. CDR3 bases: TGCGCCAGCAGCCGGTCCGGGGAGCTGTTTTTT. Translation: CASSRSGELFF.

V is TRBV15 and J is TRBJ2-1; 10 nucleotides agree with TRBD1. The CDR3 covers 21 residues. V lost 4 bases and J lost 4; bases outside the gene matches: 22. Germline-derived CDR1 and CDR2 are LNHNV and YYDKDF (reference sequence). The CDR3: CATSTRIGTGEFPSKYNEQFF. The DNA for the CDR3 is TGTGCCACCAGCACAAGAATCGGGACAGGGGAATTCCCTTCCAAATACAATGAGCAGTTCTTC.

Turning to this clonotype: One end of the junction fails to match germline, which may point to a read error. The CDR3 nucleotides are TGTGCTAGCAGCCAGGGACTAGCGGGATTCTATGAGCAGTTCTTC. Its protein product is CASSQGLAGFYEQFF. The chain links TRBV7-7 to TRBJ2-1; TRBD2 agrees at 13 bases. The CDR3 totals 15 residues. Germline values: CDR1 SSHAT, CDR2 FNYEAQ (reference sequence).

This clonotype was seen at least ten times. Mismatch with germline at one junction end may stem from a read error. The V call is TRBV12-3 or TRBV12-4, the J call TRBJ1-5; weak D call: TRBD1 (5 bases). The CDR3 has 14 amino acids. The CDR3 sequence: CASSLAGGGQPQHF. For the CDR3, the DNA is TGTGCCAGCAGCTTAGCCGGTGGGGGACAGCCCCAGCATTTT.

In regard to this clonotype: A much bigger clone sits one base away, suggesting this may be a read error. The J gene is TRBJ2-1, the V gene TRBV11-2; 8 nucleotides agree with TRBD2. Germline V gene lookup returns CDR1 SGHAT and CDR2 FQNNGV. The CDR3 has 17 amino acids. The CDR3 loop reads CASNLDHERELRNEQFF. The DNA of the CDR3 is TGTGCCAGCAACTTAGATCACGAGCGGGAGCTGCGGAATGAGCAGTTCTTC. Together with reference TRBV11-2 and TRBJ2-1, the CDR3 gives the full variable domain: EAGVAQSPRYKIIEKRQSVAFWCNPISGHATLYWYQQILGQGPKLLIQFQNNGVVDDSQLPKDRFSAERLKGVDSTLKIQPAKLEDSAVYLCASNLDHERELRNEQFFGPGTRLTVL.

This clonotype was counted many times. V is TRBV24-1 and J is TRBJ2-4; 7 bases fit TRBD1. From germline, CDR1 is KGHDR and CDR2 SFDVKD. After removal of 2 bases from V and 7 bases from J, the junction contained 10 bases not matched to a gene. The CDR3 is made up of 16 amino acids. The CDR3 here is CATSDSRTGKPNIQYF. The CDR3 DNA reads as TGTGCCACCAGTGATTCCCGGACAGGAAAACCTAACATTCAGTACTTC.

This clonotype was seen a handful of times. A much larger clone lies one base from this, so it may be a read error. This rearrangement joins TRBV2 to TRBJ1-1; 10 bases line up with TRBD1. The germline CDR1 and CDR2 sequences are SNHLY and FYNNEI. The CDR3 has 16 amino acids. The CDR3 here is CARSHPRQGANTEAFF. CDR3 in DNA: TGTGCCCGCAGTCACCCGCGACAGGGGGCGAACACTGAAGCTTTCTTT.

The table lists this clonotype with many counts. The chain links TRBV11-2 to TRBJ2-7; 9 bases line up with TRBD1. This CDR3 is built from 16 residues. J lost 1 base, V lost 5 bases, and 9 bases had no gene match. Germline V gives CDR1 SGHAT, CDR2 FQNNGV. The CDR3 sequence: CASSPPQGARSYEQYF. In DNA, the CDR3 is TGTGCCAGCAGCCCCCCACAGGGGGCGCGGTCCTACGAGCAGTACTTC.

This clonotype was observed many times. The V and J genes are TRBV29-1 and TRBJ2-2, with 8 bases identical to TRBD2. Germline loops: CDR1 SQVTM, CDR2 ANQGSEA. This CDR3 comprises 13 residues. With V trimmed by 8 bases and J by 4 bases, 6 bases remained unmatched. The DNA of the CDR3 is TGCAGCATCAGCGGGAGTCTCACCGGGGAGCTGTTTTTT. As protein: CSISGSLTGELFF.

The CDR3 spells CASSYFRPAGCDTQYF. The CDR3, as DNA: TGTGCCAGCAGTTATTTCCGCCCAGCGGGATGCGATACGCAGTATTTT. The chain combines TRBV6-9 with TRBJ2-3, with TRBD2 matching over 7 bases. CDR1 and CDR2 from the germline V gene are MNHGY and SVAAGI. V lost 1 base and J lost 6; bases outside the gene matches: 10. This CDR3 region has 16 residues.

The rearrangement uses TRBV11-1 and TRBJ2-3; D is uncertain. The CDR3 consists of 14 residues. Germline V gene lookup returns CDR1 SGHAT and CDR2 FQDESV (reference sequence). Trimming cost V 2 bases and J 9 bases, with 15 bases left between them. For the CDR3, the DNA is TGTGCCAGCAGCTTAAATTTGGCGTCGATAACGCAGTATTTT. This codes for CASSLNLASITQYF.

This clonotype was picked up many times. For the CDR3, the DNA is TGTGCCTGGAGTGCCACTCGGACTAGCGGGACGGTAGAGACCCAGTACTTC. This sequence encodes CAWSATRTSGTVETQYF. The V gene is TRBV30, the J gene TRBJ2-5, with 12 bases matching TRBD2. Trimming took 1 base from V and 4 from J; bases not matched to a gene: 10. CDR3 length: 17 residues. Germline V gene data show CDR1 as GTSNPN and CDR2 as SVGIG (reference sequence).

This clonotype was seen at least ten times. The V gene is TRBV7-2, the J gene TRBJ1-2, with TRBD1 matching over 7 bases. Germline V gene lookup returns CDR1 SGHTA and CDR2 FQGNSA. V was clipped by 5 bases and J by 9 bases; unmatched bases: 6. This CDR3 comprises 12 residues. In DNA, the CDR3 is TGTGCCAGCAGCACTCAGGACAGGAGCTACACCTTC. This encodes CASSTQDRSYTF.

This clonotype was seen ten or more times. The CDR3: CATSDSGRANEKLFF. The CDR3 coding sequence is TGTGCCACCAGTGACTCAGGGCGTGCTAATGAAAAACTGTTTTTT. This chain uses TRBV24-1 with TRBJ1-4, with D maybe TRBD1 (5 bases). CDR1 is KGHDR and CDR2 is SFDVKD in the germline V gene. Trimming left V 4 bases short and J 3 bases short, with 11 bases between. The CDR3 is 15 amino acids.

This clonotype was seen many times. The chain combines TRBV9 with TRBJ2-1; a possible D gene is TRBD2 (6 bases). CDR3 size: 14 residues. Germline values: CDR1 SGDLS, CDR2 YYNGEE. The ends were cut back, 0 bases at V and 2 bases at J, with 6 bases in the middle. For the CDR3, the DNA is TGTGCCAGCAGCGTAGGGGAGGCCTACAATGAGCAGTTCTTC. Translated, it gives CASSVGEAYNEQFF. The full variable domain, with the rest looked up from reference TRBV9 and TRBJ2-1, is DSGVTQTPKHLITATGQRVTLRCSPRSGDLSVYWYQQSLDQGLQFLIQYYNGEERAKGNILERFSAQQFPDLHSELNLSSLELGDSALYFCASSVGEAYNEQFFGPGTRLTVL.

The V call is TRBV5-1, the J call TRBJ1-1; D may be TRBD1 (6 bases). V was shortened by 4 bases and J by 0 bases, with 16 bases between the two germline ends. Germline V gene lookup returns CDR1 SGHRS and CDR2 YFSETQ. CDR3 size: 16 residues. The CDR3 DNA reads as TGCGCCAGCAGCCCAGGGGCAGGTCGGGTGAACACTGAAGCTTTCTTT. As protein: CASSPGAGRVNTEAFF.

This clonotype was counted only a few times. Written as DNA, the CDR3 is TGTGCCAGCAGTGTTCCCGGGAGGGCCGCCGGGGAGCTGTTTTTT. Translated, it gives CASSVPGRAAGELFF. This sequence joins TRBV25-1 and TRBJ2-2, with 8 positions matching TRBD2. Germline V gene lookup returns CDR1 MGHDK and CDR2 SYGVNS. The CDR3 runs to 15 residues. The V gene end was trimmed by 4 bases and the J gene end by 6 bases; junction bases not matched to a gene: 7.

The rearrangement joins TRBV24-1 to TRBJ2-1; TRBD2 aligns across 9 bases. The germline gives CDR1 KGHDR, CDR2 SFDVKD. The trim removed 0 bases at V and 7 bases at J, leaving 12 bases unmatched. The CDR3 has 18 amino acids. The CDR3 DNA follows: TGTGCCACCAGTGATTTGCATAGGGCGGGAGGGCCGAAGAATGAGCAGTTCTTC. Protein product: CATSDLHRAGGPKNEQFF.

Ten or more counts support this clonotype. This chain links TRBV29-1 with TRBJ2-3; 16 nucleotides align to TRBD2. V gave up 7 bases and J gave up 2 bases; unmatched junction bases: 6. Germline assignment: CDR1 SQVTM and CDR2 ANQGSEA. This CDR3 region has 16 residues. CDR3 in DNA: TGCAGCGCGGAGGGACTAGCGGGAGGGGACACAGATACGCAGTATTTT. Its translation: CSAEGLAGGDTDTQYF.

With regard to this clonotype: A much larger clone sits a single nucleotide away, making a read error possible. This is likely a read error, given that the CDR3 carries no conserved phenylalanine or tryptophan at its end. V gene TRBV10-3 combines with J gene TRBJ2-5; possible D gene TRBD1, 5 bases. The germline V and J ends were trimmed by 6 bases and 5 bases, with 13 bases remaining between them. From germline, CDR1 is ENHRY and CDR2 SYGVKD. The CDR3 covers 13 residues. The CDR3 sequence is CAISPLQGETQYL. DNA for the CDR3: TGTGCCATCAGCCCCCTCCAGGGTGAGACCCAGTACCTC.

The chain carries TRBV7-2 and TRBJ2-1; no reliable D call. CDR1 and CDR2 from the germline V gene are SGHTA and FQGNSA. V was trimmed by 1 base and J by 4 bases, leaving 11 bases between them. The CDR3 contains 15 residues. CDR3 nucleotide sequence: TGTGCCAGCAGCTTAGGACCCCTGGGATACAATGAGCAGTTCTTC. Translation: CASSLGPLGYNEQFF.